This TCR beta chain was profiled in a study of identifying expanded T cells in peripheral blood. Germline V gene sequence: CDR1 GTSNPN, CDR2 SVGIG (reference sequence). The CDR3 sequence is 11 residues long. Trimming left V 3 bases short and J 7 bases short, with 10 bases between. During the collection period, no donor immune events like infections were recorded. Assay used: immunoSEQ multiplex PCR; TCRdb lists only in-frame clones, some missing. The table lists around 91,000 clones, about 87% of them singletons. The TCR sequence derives from a person between 18 and 70 years old in good health. This chain joins TRBV30 and TRBJ2-7; D might be TRBD1 (6 bases). Material: blood. The CDR3 DNA reads TGTGCCTGGAGCCGGGACAAGGAGCAGTACTTC. Translating it yields CAWSRDKEQYF.